One sample yielded the 27 T cell receptor beta chains listed below, sequenced in a study of blood T cells in healthy people across ages. Combining a sample-barcoded 5' primer with a J-beta primer mix, a second PCR ran for about 7 to 11 cycles. Via MiXCR, TCRdb re-called the 5' RACE reads, giving one row per CDR3 protein. The sample has about 680,000 distinct CDR3 sequences, around 45% seen once. The sequenced sample consisted of blood. These receptors were collected from a woman aged 55-70 years in good health.

V gene TRBV5-1 combines with J gene TRBJ2-3; 10 bases align to TRBD2. CDR1 SGHRS and CDR2 YFSETQ come from the germline V gene. The CDR3 runs 21 residues. The ends lost 0 bases at V and 1 base at J; junction bases unmatched: 17. Here the CDR3 reads CASSLEAPSPSGGLRTDTQYF. The DNA for the CDR3 is TGCGCCAGCAGCTTGGAGGCGCCCTCTCCTAGCGGGGGTCTTCGCACAGATACGCAGTATTTT.

V and J are TRBV5-1 and TRBJ1-4; no definite D call. There are 15 residues in the CDR3. CDR1 and CDR2 (germline): SGHRS, YFSETQ. Trimming shortened V by 0 bases and J by 7 bases, and 13 bases separated the two germline ends. The CDR3 DNA reads as TGCGCCAGCAGCTTGGGTCGATCTTCTATTGAAAAACTGTTTTTT. This codes for CASSLGRSSIEKLFF.

V usage is TRBV7-2 and J usage is TRBJ2-3; D gene ambiguous. Looked up from germline, CDR1 is SGHTA and CDR2 is FQGNSA. Between the trimmed V and J ends, which lost 5 bases and 6 bases, there was a span of 15 bases. This CDR3 has 14 amino acids. The CDR3 nucleotides read TGTGCCAGCAGCCTCGACACCGGTTTTGATACGCAGTATTTT. Translated, it gives CASSLDTGFDTQYF. The full variable domain, completed using reference TRBV7-2 and TRBJ2-3, is GAGVSQSPSNKVTEKGKDVELRCDPISGHTALYWYRQSLGQGLEFLIYFQGNSAPDKSGLPSDRFSAERTGGSVSTLTIQRTQQEDSAVYLCASSLDTGFDTQYFGPGTRLTVL.

The CDR3 DNA reads TGCGCCAGCAGCTTCGGGACTAGCGGGGGTCAAGAGACCCAGTACTTC. Translated: CASSFGTSGGQETQYF. The chain couples TRBV5-1 to TRBJ2-5, with 14 bases matching TRBD2. This CDR3 is 16 amino acids long. Germline lookup yields CDR1 SGHRS and CDR2 YFSETQ. With V trimmed by 2 bases and J by 2 bases, 2 bases remained unmatched.

The chain couples TRBV6-5 to TRBJ2-1; 8 nucleotides match TRBD2. Germline values: CDR1 MNHEY, CDR2 SVGAGI. J gave up 10 bases and V 8 bases, and 13 bases lay outside the gene matches. The CDR3 spans 14 residues. The CDR3 spells CASSGGGRAREQFF. As DNA, the CDR3 is TGTGCCAGCTCGGGAGGGGGAAGGGCTCGGGAGCAGTTCTTC.

The chain carries TRBV4-2 and TRBJ2-7; weak D call: TRBD1 (5 bases). CDR3 length: 15 residues. Trimming left V 1 base short and J 0 bases short, with 10 bases between. The germline gives CDR1 LGHNA, CDR2 YNFKEQ. The DNA of the CDR3 is TGTGCCAGCAGCCAAGGCGGACACTCCTCCTACGAGCAGTACTTC. Residues: CASSQGGHSSYEQYF.

This chain connects TRBV7-9 to TRBJ1-2; D not certain. The CDR3 spans 12 residues. Deletions cut 4 bases from V and 3 bases from J, with 6 bases between. The V gene's germline CDR1 is SEHNR and CDR2 FQNEAQ (reference sequence). CDR3 sequence reads: CASSSGYYGYTF. Here the CDR3 DNA reads TGTGCCAGCAGCTCCGGGTACTATGGCTACACCTTC.

The chain carries TRBV20-1 and TRBJ2-7; 7 bases are a match to TRBD2. Germline lookup yields CDR1 DFQATT and CDR2 SNEGSKA (reference sequence). The CDR3 consists of 13 residues. V lost 6 bases to trimming and J lost 4 bases; unmatched junction nucleotides: 9. Here the CDR3 DNA reads TGCAGTGCCAATAGACTAGCCCTTTACGAGCAGTACTTC. This codes for CSANRLALYEQYF.

There are a few counts of this clonotype. The chain uses TRBV14 and TRBJ2-2; 7 bases are a match to TRBD1. This CDR3 comprises 13 residues. Germline V gene data show CDR1 as SGHDN and CDR2 as FVKESK. Trimming at V came to 8 bases and at J to 3 bases, leaving 3 bases not matched to a gene. The chain's CDR3 is CASQGQYTGELFF. CDR3 DNA: TGTGCCAGCCAGGGACAGTACACCGGGGAGCTGTTTTTT.

This clonotype was picked up a small number of times. The chain carries TRBV20-1 and TRBJ1-5; D gene uncertain. V was shortened by 3 bases and J by 4 bases, with 10 bases between the two germline ends. The CDR3 has 13 amino acids. CDR1 is DFQATT and CDR2 is SNEGSKA in the germline V gene (reference sequence). CDR3 nucleotide sequence: TGCAGTGCTAGTTACAGTGGAAATCAGCCCCAGCATTTT. This sequence encodes CSASYSGNQPQHF.

About this clonotype itself: One end of the junction is discordant with germline, which a read error may explain. This chain uses TRBV4-2 with TRBJ2-7; weak D call: TRBD1 (5 bases). CDR3 size: 15 residues. The germline CDR1 and CDR2 sequences are LGHNA and YNFKEQ. CDR3 loop: CASGQPQGYSYEQYF. The CDR3 nucleotides read TGTGCCAGCGGCCAACCCCAGGGCTACTCCTACGAGCAGTACTTC.

The V gene is TRBV4-3, the J gene TRBJ1-2, with unresolved D. With 4 bases removed from V and 3 bases from J, the gap between germline ends came to 18 bases. Germline V CDR1 and CDR2: LGHNA, YSLEER. The CDR3 contains 16 residues. In DNA, the CDR3 is TGCGCCAGCAGCCCGGGTTTGGGCAGGACGGACTATGGCTACACCTTC. Encoded protein: CASSPGLGRTDYGYTF.

The chain employs TRBV29-1 and TRBJ2-4; 7 bases are shared with TRBD1. V trimming: 1 base; J trimming: 0 bases; junction bases outside the gene matches: 3. The CDR3 runs to 15 residues. The germline gives CDR1 SQVTM, CDR2 ANQGSEA. DNA of the CDR3: TGCAGCGTTGAAGGTAACAGGGGAGCCAAAAACATTCAGTACTTC. Amino acid sequence: CSVEGNRGAKNIQYF.

The J gene is TRBJ2-1, the V gene TRBV6-1; D not resolved. Looked up from germline, CDR1 is MNHNS and CDR2 is SASEGT. V lost 5 bases, J lost 0 bases, and 14 bases lay in between. This CDR3 is built from 16 residues. CDR3 residues: CASSSSTGRSYNEQFF. CDR3 DNA sequence: TGTGCCAGCAGTTCTTCTACCGGGCGCTCCTACAATGAGCAGTTCTTC.

The rearrangement links TRBV7-2 to TRBJ1-5; TRBD1 is a possible D gene (6 bases). The germline gives CDR1 SGHTA, CDR2 FQGNSA. The CDR3 has 13 residues. Trimming shortened V by 5 bases and J by 7 bases, and 12 bases separated the two germline ends. CDR3 in amino acids: CASSQGLLQPQHF. The DNA of the CDR3 is TGTGCCAGCAGCCAGGGGCTTTTACAGCCCCAGCATTTT.

To note about this clonotype: At one end the junction does not follow the germline gene, possibly because of a read error. The chain couples TRBV6-2 or TRBV6-3 to TRBJ2-1; 11 nucleotides agree with TRBD2. Germline V lookup: CDR1 MNHEY, CDR2 SVGEGT. There are 19 residues in the CDR3. CDR3: CASSYPLAGGPYSYNEQFF. CDR3 bases: TGTGCCAGCAGTTACCCCCTAGCGGGGGGCCCTTACTCCTACAATGAGCAGTTTTTC.

The chain combines TRBV9 with TRBJ2-5, with D perhaps TRBD2 (6 bases). V was trimmed by 5 bases and J by 13 bases, leaving 21 bases between them. Per the germline V gene, CDR1 is SGDLS and CDR2 is YYNGEE. This CDR3 contains 13 residues. The CDR3 here is CASSQEGYNERYF. For the CDR3, the DNA is TGTGCCAGCAGTCAGGAGGGTTACAATGAGCGGTACTTC.

This rearrangement joins TRBV20-1 to TRBJ2-1; D is unclear. The CDR3 is made up of 13 amino acids. The ends were cut back, 3 bases at V and 3 bases at J, with 9 bases in the middle. Germline CDR1 is DFQATT and CDR2 is SNEGSKA (reference sequence). The CDR3 DNA reads TGCAGTGCTAGCGGGCCTCACTACAATGAGCAGTTCTTC. Amino acid sequence: CSASGPHYNEQFF.

The chain combines TRBV14 with TRBJ1-1; no reliable D call. From germline, CDR1 is SGHDN and CDR2 FVKESK. CDR3 size: 13 residues. V was shortened by 4 bases and J by 3 bases, with 9 bases between the two germline ends. CDR3 region: CASSPDWDTEAFF. CDR3 coding DNA: TGTGCCAGCAGCCCCGACTGGGACACTGAAGCTTTCTTT.

V and J are TRBV7-2 and TRBJ2-6; 7 bases match TRBD1. The CDR3 covers 15 residues. Germline V gene data show CDR1 as SGHTA and CDR2 as FQGNSA. The V segment lost 4 bases and the J segment 0 bases; nucleotides outside the gene matches: 0. In DNA, the CDR3 is TGTGCCAGCAGCTGGACAGGCTCTGGGGCCAACGTCCTGACTTTC. It yields the protein CASSWTGSGANVLTF.

The V gene is TRBV6-2 or TRBV6-3, the J gene TRBJ2-1; the D gene is possibly TRBD2 (5 bases). Trimming took off 7 bases at V and 8 bases at J, with 21 bases between the two ends. Germline V gives CDR1 MNHEY, CDR2 SVGEGT. The CDR3 has 15 amino acids. CDR3 nucleotide sequence: TGTGCCAGCACCGCGAGGGTGCCCTTGGTCGATGAGCAGTTCTTC. Amino acids: CASTARVPLVDEQFF.

Only a few counts were recorded for this clonotype. V usage is TRBV11-3 and J usage is TRBJ2-2, with D possibly TRBD2 on 5 matching bases. This CDR3 has 15 amino acids. Germline-derived CDR1 and CDR2 are SGHNT and YENEEA. Trimming shortened V by 4 bases and J by 1 base, and 10 bases separated the two germline ends. CDR3: CASSCGEWNTGELFF. The DNA for the CDR3 is TGTGCCAGCAGCTGTGGGGAGTGGAACACCGGGGAGCTGTTTTTT.

The chain carries TRBV20-1 and TRBJ1-2; perhaps TRBD1 as D (5 bases). V was cut by 6 bases and J by 3 bases, with 11 bases left in between. Germline CDR1 reads DFQATT; CDR2 reads SNEGSKA (reference sequence). The CDR3 runs 12 residues. CDR3 nucleotides: TGCAGTGCCCTTCCACAGGACTATGGCTACACCTTC. Its protein is CSALPQDYGYTF.

J is TRBJ2-3 and V is TRBV7-2; D call uncertain. The CDR3 runs 16 residues. V was clipped by 0 bases and J by 1 base, with 11 bases between them. Germline loops: CDR1 SGHTA, CDR2 FQGNSA. This CDR3 is CASSLAPGLRTDTQYF. DNA for the CDR3: TGTGCCAGCAGCTTAGCGCCGGGCTTACGCACAGATACGCAGTATTTT.

The chain couples TRBV10-3 to TRBJ2-3, with D possibly being TRBD2 (6 bases). V lost 3 bases and J 0 bases, leaving 13 bases between the germline ends. The CDR3 covers 16 residues. Germline V gene lookup returns CDR1 ENHRY and CDR2 SYGVKD. This chain's CDR3 is CAISDADYRSTDTQYF. In nucleotides, the CDR3 is TGTGCCATCAGTGACGCGGACTACCGGAGCACAGATACGCAGTATTTT.

A few counts support this clonotype. J is TRBJ2-3 and V is TRBV25-1, with TRBD2 identical over 7 bases. Unmatched junction bases numbered 5, after V lost 2 bases and J lost 0 bases. The CDR3 length is 16 residues. Germline CDR1 and CDR2: MGHDK and SYGVNS. The CDR3 DNA follows: TGTGCCAGCAGTGAAGGGCTAGCGGAGAGCACAGATACGCAGTATTTT. This sequence encodes CASSEGLAESTDTQYF.

This chain joins TRBV6-2 or TRBV6-3 and TRBJ2-5; D uncertain. This CDR3 comprises 16 residues. Between the trimmed V and J ends, which lost 3 bases and 2 bases, there was a span of 16 bases. The germline V gene encodes CDR1 MNHEY and CDR2 SVGEGT. Written as DNA, the CDR3 is TGTGCCAGCAGTTATGCCGTAGGCAGGCCGCAAGAGACCCAGTACTTC. Amino acids: CASSYAVGRPQETQYF.